This record looks at one T cell receptor (beta chain) sequence and its context. What it recognizes is unknown. Blood samples were obtained at baseline, cycle 4 day 1, and cycle 7 day 1. Using immunoSEQ multiplex PCR, the repertoire was profiled, and TCRdb retains in-frame clones only, with some absent. The repertoire holds under 80,000 clones, with around 82% as singletons. Looked up from germline, CDR1 is SNHLY and CDR2 is FYNNEI. V lost 6 bases, J lost 6 bases, and 17 bases lay in between. The CDR3 contains 14 residues. This sample is part of a study of OX40 agonist ivuxolimab in advanced cancers. Study-wide findings and caveats: At doses 0.1 to 3.0 mg/kg, CD4+ and CD8+ clones expanded. Antigen specificity was not determined for the expanded peripheral T cells. Expanded clones were, on average, more numerous among CD8+ T cells than CD4+.

This material consisted of CD4+ or CD8+ T cells sorted from blood, taken in a trial of the OX40 agonist ivuxolimab. This TCR derives from an adult with an advanced solid tumor such as melanoma, head and neck, liver or kidney cancer. The rearrangement links TRBV2 to TRBJ1-2; no clear D gene. The CDR3 DNA reads TGTGCCAGCAGGCCTACCGGGAGCAGCGATGGCTACACCTTC. It codes for CASRPTGSSDGYTF.